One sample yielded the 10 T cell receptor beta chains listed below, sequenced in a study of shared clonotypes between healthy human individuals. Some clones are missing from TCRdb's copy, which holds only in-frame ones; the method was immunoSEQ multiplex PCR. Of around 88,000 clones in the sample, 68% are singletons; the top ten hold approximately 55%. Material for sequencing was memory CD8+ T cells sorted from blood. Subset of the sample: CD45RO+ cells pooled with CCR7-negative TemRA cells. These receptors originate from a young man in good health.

The CDR3 DNA sequence: TGTGCCAGCAGTTTAGAGCCGAGGGACTATGGCTACACCTTC. It yields the protein CASSLEPRDYGYTF. The V and J genes are TRBV6-5 and TRBJ1-2; D remains ambiguous. Trimming stripped 4 bases from V and 3 bases from J, with 12 bases between. CDR3 size: 14 residues. Germline V gene lookup returns CDR1 MNHEY and CDR2 SVGAGI.

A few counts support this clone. CDR3 in amino acids: CASSSLRAGVAYEQYF. CDR3 nucleotides: TGTGCCAGCAGCTCATTGCGGGCAGGGGTAGCCTACGAGCAGTACTTC. The chain uses TRBV5-5 and TRBJ2-7; tentative D call: TRBD1 (6 bases). The ends were cut back, 3 bases at V and 2 bases at J, with 18 bases in the middle. The germline V gene encodes CDR1 SGHKS and CDR2 YYEKEE (reference sequence). CDR3 length: 16 residues.

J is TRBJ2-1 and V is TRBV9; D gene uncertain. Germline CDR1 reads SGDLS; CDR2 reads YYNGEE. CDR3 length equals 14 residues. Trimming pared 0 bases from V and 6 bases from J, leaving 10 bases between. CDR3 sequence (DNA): TGTGCCAGCAGCGTAGCTAGGTCCATCAATGAGCAGTTCTTC. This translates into CASSVARSINEQFF.

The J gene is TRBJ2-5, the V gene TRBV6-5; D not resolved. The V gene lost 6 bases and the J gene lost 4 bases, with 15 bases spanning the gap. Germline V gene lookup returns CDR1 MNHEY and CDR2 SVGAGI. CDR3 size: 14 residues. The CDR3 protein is CASRNQAGRETQYF. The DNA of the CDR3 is TGTGCCAGCAGAAACCAAGCAGGTAGAGAGACCCAGTACTTC.

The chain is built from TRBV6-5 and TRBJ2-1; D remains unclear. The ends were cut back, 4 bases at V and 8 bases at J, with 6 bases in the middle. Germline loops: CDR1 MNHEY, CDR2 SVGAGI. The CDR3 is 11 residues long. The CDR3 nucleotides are TGTGCCAGCAGTTGGTACGATGAGCAGTTCTTC. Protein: CASSWYDEQFF.

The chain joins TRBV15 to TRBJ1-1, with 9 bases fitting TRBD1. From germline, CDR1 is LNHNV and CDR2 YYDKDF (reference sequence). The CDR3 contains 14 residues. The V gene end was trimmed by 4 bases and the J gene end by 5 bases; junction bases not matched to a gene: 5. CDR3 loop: CATSNLGTGTEAFF. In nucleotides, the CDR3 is TGTGCCACCAGCAACCTAGGGACAGGGACTGAAGCTTTCTTT.

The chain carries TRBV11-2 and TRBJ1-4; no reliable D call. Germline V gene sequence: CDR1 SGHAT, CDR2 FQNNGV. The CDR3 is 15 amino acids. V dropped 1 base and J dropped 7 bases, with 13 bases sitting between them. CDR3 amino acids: CASSLVVGRVEKLFF. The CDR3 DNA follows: TGTGCCAGCAGCTTAGTTGTAGGACGAGTTGAAAAACTGTTTTTT.

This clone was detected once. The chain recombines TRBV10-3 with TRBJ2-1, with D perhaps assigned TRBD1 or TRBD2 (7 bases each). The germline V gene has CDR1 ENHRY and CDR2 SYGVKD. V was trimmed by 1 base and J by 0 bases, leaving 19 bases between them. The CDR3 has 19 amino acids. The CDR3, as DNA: TGTGCCATCAGTGAGTGGGGGGGGAGGGGGCCTAGCTCCTACAATGAGCAGTTCTTC. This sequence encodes CAISEWGGRGPSSYNEQFF.

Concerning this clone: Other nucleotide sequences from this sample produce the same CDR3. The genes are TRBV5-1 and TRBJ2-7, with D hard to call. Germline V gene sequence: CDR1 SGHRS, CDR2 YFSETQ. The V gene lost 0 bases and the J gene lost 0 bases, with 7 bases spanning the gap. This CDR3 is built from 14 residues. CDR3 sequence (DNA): TGCGCCAGCAGCTTGGTTGGCGGCTCCTACGAGCAGTACTTC. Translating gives CASSLVGGSYEQYF.

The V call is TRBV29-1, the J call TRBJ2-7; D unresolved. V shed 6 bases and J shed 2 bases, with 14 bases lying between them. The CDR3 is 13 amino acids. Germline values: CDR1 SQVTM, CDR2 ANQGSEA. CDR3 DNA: TGCAGCGTCGGCGCGGACCTAACCTACGAGCAGTACTTC. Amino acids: CSVGADLTYEQYF.